This TCR beta chain was retrieved from a study of blood T cell repertoires in COVID-19. Assay used: immunoSEQ multiplex PCR; TCRdb lists only in-frame clones, some missing. The repertoire holds around 50,000 clones, 90% seen once, with over 1.2% in the top ten. Trimming cost V 4 bases and J 5 bases, with 15 bases left between them. Germline CDR1 is SGHRS and CDR2 is YFSETQ. The CDR3 contains 14 residues. The V and J genes are TRBV5-1 and TRBJ1-1; D remains unclear. The sequence came from a man in his fifties or sixties with acute or convalescent COVID-19. Material for sequencing was peripheral blood. This CDR3 reads CASSPPEGATEAFF. The DNA for the CDR3 is TGCGCCAGCAGCCCTCCGGAGGGCGCAACTGAAGCTTTCTTT.